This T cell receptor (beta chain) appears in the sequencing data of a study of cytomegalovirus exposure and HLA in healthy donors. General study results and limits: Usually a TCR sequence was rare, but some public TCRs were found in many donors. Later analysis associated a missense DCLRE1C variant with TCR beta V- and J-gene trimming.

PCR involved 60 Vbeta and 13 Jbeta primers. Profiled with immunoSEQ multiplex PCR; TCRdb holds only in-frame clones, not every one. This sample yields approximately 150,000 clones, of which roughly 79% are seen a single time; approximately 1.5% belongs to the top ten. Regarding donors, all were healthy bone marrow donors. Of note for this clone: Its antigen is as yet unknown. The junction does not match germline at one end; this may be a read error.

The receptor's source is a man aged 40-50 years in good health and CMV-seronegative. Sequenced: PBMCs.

The CDR3 nucleotides are TGTTCCAGCAGCCGATTAGGTCGGGGGACTGAAGCTTTCTTT. It translates to CSSSRLGRGTEAFF. The gene calls are TRBV7-9 and TRBJ1-1, with D possibly matching TRBD1 (5 bases). CDR3 size: 14 residues. Germline CDR1 reads SEHNR; CDR2 reads FQNEAQ (reference sequence).